This T cell receptor (beta chain) was recorded in a study of identical twins. Findings and caveats of the study: Twins showed weaker excess sharing in their beta out-of-frame sequences.

Through template switching, a universal primer site was introduced, and the cDNA contained unique molecular identifiers. TCRdb re-analysed the 5' RACE reads in MiXCR, keeping a single row per CDR3 protein. The profile shows hundreds of thousands of distinct CDR3 sequences, 20% to 25% of them singletons. Only healthy Caucasians were enrolled as donors. V trimming: 1 base; J trimming: 3 bases; junction bases outside the gene matches: 2. The CDR3 is made up of 16 amino acids. In germline, CDR1 is SGDLS, CDR2 YYNGEE. This clonotype was seen only a few times. The antigen is unknown. A further study also used this sample, focusing on yellow fever vaccine responses in identical twins.

The TCR was taken from a woman aged 18-29 years in good health. The source material was CD4+ T cells sorted from blood. The chain links TRBV9 to TRBJ2-2, with 11 bases that match TRBD2. CDR3: CASSVLAGGDTGELFF. Written as DNA, the CDR3 is TGTGCCAGCAGCGTACTAGCGGGAGGTGACACCGGGGAGCTGTTTTTT.